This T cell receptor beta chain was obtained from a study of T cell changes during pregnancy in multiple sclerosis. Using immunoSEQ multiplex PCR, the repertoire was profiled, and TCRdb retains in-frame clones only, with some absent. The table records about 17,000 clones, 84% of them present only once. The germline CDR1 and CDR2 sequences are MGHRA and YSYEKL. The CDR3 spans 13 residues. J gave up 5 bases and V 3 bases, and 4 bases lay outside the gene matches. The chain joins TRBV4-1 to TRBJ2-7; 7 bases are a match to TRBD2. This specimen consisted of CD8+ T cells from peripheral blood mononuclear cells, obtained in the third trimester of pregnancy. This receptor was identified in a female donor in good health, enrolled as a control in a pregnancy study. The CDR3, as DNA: TGCGCCAGCAGCCACCCGAGCGGGAACGAGCAGTACTTC. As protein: CASSHPSGNEQYF.